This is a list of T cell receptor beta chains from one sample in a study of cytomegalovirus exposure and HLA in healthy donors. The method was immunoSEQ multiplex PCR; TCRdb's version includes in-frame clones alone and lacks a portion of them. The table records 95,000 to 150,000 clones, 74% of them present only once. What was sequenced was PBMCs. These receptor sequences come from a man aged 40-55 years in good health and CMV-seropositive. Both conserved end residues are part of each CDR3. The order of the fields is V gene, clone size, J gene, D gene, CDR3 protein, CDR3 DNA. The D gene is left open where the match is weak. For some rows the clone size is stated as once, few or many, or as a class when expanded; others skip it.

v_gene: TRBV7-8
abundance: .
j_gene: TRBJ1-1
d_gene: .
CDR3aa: CASSPRGKNTEAFF
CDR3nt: TGTGCCAGCAGCCCCAGGGGCAAGAACACTGAAGCTTTCTTT

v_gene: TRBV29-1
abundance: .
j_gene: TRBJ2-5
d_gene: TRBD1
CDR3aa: CSVGDRVIETQYF
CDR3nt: TGCAGCGTTGGGGACAGGGTCATCGAGACCCAGTACTTC

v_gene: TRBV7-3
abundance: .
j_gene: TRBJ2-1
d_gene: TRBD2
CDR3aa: CASSSIAGVNEQFF
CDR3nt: TGTGCCAGCAGCTCGATAGCGGGAGTAAATGAGCAGTTCTTC

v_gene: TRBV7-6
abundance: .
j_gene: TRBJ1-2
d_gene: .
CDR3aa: CASSSEGLGYTF
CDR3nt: TGTGCCAGCAGCTCTGAAGGACTTGGCTACACCTTC

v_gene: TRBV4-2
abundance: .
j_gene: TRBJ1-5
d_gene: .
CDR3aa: CASSQWSGNQPQHF
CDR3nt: TGTGCCAGCAGCCAGTGGAGCGGTAATCAGCCCCAGCATTTT

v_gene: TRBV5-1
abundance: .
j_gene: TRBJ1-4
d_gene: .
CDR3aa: CASSLEVQGNEKLFF
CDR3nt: TGCGCCAGCAGCTTGGAAGTGCAGGGGAATGAAAAACTGTTTTTT

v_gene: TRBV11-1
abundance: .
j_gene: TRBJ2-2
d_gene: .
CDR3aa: CASSLAGGDRTGELFF
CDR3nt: TGTGCCAGCAGCTTAGCCGGAGGGGATCGAACCGGGGAGCTGTTTTTT

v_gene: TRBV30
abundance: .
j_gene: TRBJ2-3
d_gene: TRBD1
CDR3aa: CAWLTGGTDTQYF
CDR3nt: TGTGCCTGGCTGACAGGGGGCACAGATACGCAGTATTTT

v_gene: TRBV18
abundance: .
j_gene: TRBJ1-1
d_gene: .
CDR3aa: CASSPSLRNTEAFF
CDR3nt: TGTGCCAGCTCACCCTCCTTGCGGAACACTGAAGCTTTCTTT

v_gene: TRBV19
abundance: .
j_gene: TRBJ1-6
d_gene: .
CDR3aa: CASSILAGQGYNSPLHF
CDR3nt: TGTGCCAGTAGTATATTGGCAGGGCAAGGGTATAATTCACCCCTCCACTTT

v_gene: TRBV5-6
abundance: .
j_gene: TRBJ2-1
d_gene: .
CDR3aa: CASSPGTRLNEQFF
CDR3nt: TGTGCCAGCAGCCCGGGGACTCGCCTCAATGAGCAGTTCTTC

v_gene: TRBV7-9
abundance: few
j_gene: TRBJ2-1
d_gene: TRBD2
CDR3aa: CASSAGLAGVNEQFF
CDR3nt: TGTGCCAGCAGCGCGGGACTAGCGGGAGTAAATGAGCAGTTCTTC

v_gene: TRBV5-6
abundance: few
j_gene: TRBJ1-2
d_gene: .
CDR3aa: CASSLAGRAYGYTF
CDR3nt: TGTGCCAGCAGCTTGGCCGGCAGGGCCTATGGCTACACCTTC

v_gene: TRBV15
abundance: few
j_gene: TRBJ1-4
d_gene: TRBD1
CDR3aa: CATSRDPPAGQGNEKLFF
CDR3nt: TGTGCCACCAGCAGAGATCCCCCCGCGGGACAGGGGAATGAAAAACTGTTTTTT

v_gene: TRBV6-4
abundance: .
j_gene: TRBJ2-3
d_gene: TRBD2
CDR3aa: CASKAGGTDTQYF
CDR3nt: TGTGCCAGTAAAGCGGGAGGGACAGATACGCAGTATTTT

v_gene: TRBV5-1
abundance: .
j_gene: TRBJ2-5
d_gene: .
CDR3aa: CASSPDSQETQYF
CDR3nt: TGCGCCAGCAGCCCGGACAGTCAAGAGACCCAGTACTTC

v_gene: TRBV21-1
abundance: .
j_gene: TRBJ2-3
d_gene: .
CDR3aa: CASSNQMGLSPTDTQYF
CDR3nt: TGTGCCAGCAGCAACCAGATGGGACTCTCACCGACAGATACGCAGTATTTT

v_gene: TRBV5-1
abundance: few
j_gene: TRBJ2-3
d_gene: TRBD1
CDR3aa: CASSPGQGAWSTQYF
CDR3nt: TGCGCCAGCAGCCCGGGACAGGGGGCCTGGAGTACGCAGTATTTT

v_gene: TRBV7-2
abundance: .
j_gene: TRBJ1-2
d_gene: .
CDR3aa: CASSQAGGRGYTF
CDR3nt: TGTGCCAGCAGCCAGGCGGGGGGGAGAGGCTACACCTTC

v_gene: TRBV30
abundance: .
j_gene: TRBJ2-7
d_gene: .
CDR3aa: CAWSGGRYEQYF
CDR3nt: TGTGCCTGGAGTGGGGGCCGTTACGAGCAGTACTTC

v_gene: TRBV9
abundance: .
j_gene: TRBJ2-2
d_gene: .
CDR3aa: CASSVPAGSGELFF
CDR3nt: TGTGCCAGCAGCGTACCGGCGGGATCCGGGGAGCTGTTTTTT

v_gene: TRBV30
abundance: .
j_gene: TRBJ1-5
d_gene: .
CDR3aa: CAWSGQGPIQPQHF
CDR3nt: TGTGCCTGGAGTGGCCAGGGGCCGATTCAGCCCCAGCATTTT

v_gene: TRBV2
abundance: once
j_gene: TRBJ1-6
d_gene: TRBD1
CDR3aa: CAGSTGGEYNSPLHF
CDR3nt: TGTGCCGGCTCGACAGGGGGCGAATATAATTCACCCCTCCACTTT

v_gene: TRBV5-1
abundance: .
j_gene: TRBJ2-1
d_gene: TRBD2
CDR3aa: CASSMGAGGAGGLSEQFF
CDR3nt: TGCGCCAGCAGCATGGGGGCCGGTGGAGCGGGAGGGCTGAGTGAGCAGTTCTTC

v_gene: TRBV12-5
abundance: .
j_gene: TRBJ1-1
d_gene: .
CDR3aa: CASGSDGGEAFF
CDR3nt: TGTGCTAGTGGCTCGGACGGAGGAGAAGCTTTCTTT

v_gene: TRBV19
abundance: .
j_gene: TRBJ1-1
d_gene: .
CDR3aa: CASSILSVTEAFF
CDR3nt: TGTGCCAGTAGTATTCTAAGTGTCACTGAAGCTTTCTTT

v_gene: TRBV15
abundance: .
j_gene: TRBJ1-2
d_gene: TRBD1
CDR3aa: CATSARTGATVNYGYTF
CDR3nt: TGTGCCACCAGCGCCCGGACAGGGGCTACGGTTAACTATGGCTACACCTTC

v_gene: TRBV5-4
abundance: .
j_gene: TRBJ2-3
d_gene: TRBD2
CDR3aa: CASSSRGVSDTQYF
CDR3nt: TGTGCCAGCAGCTCCCGGGGGGTATCAGATACGCAGTATTTT

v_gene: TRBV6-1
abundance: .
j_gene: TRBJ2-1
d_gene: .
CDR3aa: CASSPSPKEQFF
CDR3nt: TGTGCCAGCTCCCCCTCACCTAAAGAGCAGTTCTTC

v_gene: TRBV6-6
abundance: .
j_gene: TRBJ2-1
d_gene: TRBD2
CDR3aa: CASSYTGRSSYNEQFF
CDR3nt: TGTGCCAGCAGTTATACCGGGAGGAGCTCCTACAATGAGCAGTTCTTC

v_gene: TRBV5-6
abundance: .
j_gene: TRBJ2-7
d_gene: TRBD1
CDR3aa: CASSEGAGQTYEQYF
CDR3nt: TGTGCCAGCAGCGAGGGGGCAGGGCAAACCTACGAGCAGTACTTC

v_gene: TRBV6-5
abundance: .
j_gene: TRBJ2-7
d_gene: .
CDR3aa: CASQNQEGSYEQYF
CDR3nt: TGTGCCAGCCAGAACCAGGAGGGCTCCTACGAGCAGTACTTC

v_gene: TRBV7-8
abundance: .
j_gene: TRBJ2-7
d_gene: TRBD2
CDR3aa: CASSEGGRGDYEQYF
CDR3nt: TGTGCCAGCAGCGAAGGCGGGAGGGGAGACTACGAGCAGTACTTC

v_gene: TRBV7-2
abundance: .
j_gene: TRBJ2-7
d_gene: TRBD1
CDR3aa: CASTPRTGGSYEQYF
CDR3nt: TGTGCCAGCACCCCACGAACAGGGGGATCCTACGAGCAGTACTTC

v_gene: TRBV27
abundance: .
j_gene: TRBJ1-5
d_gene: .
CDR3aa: CASSSGDGNQPQHF
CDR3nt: TGTGCCAGCAGTTCAGGGGACGGTAATCAGCCCCAGCATTTT

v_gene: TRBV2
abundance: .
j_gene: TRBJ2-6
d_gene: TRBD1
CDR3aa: CASRLDRSSGANVLTF
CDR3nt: TGTGCCAGCAGGTTGGACAGGAGCTCTGGGGCCAACGTCCTGACTTTC